This T cell receptor beta chain was recorded in a study of T-cell memory formation after mild COVID-19. General observations from the study: Second-wave clones peaking on day 37 lacked confirmed SARS-CoV-2 specificity.

This clonotype was seen ten or more times. The antigen is unknown. TCRdb recomputed calls from the 5' RACE reads with MiXCR, one row per CDR3 protein. The repertoire holds 500,000 to 650,000 distinct CDR3 sequences, with about a fifth as singletons. The sequenced material came from PBMCs or a T cell subset sorted from them (not recorded which). This TCR was sampled from an adult woman who had mild COVID-19 (a few samples of this study predate the infection). Cell type and time point are not known.

This CDR3 is CASSLSWRDTQYF. In DNA, the CDR3 is TGTGCCAGCAGCCTAAGTTGGAGAGATACGCAGTATTTT. This chain links TRBV12-3 or TRBV12-4 with TRBJ2-3; D unresolved. V was clipped by 6 bases and J by 5 bases, with 12 bases between them. The CDR3 covers 13 residues.